Listed below are T cell receptor beta chains from one sample, sequenced in a study of regulatory T cells in long-lasting Graves disease. MiXCR, run by TCRdb on the multiplex PCR reads, gives a single entry per CDR3 protein. The sample has roughly 610,000 distinct CDR3 sequences, roughly 15% seen once; the top ten hold about 18%. The sample also formed part of further work on T cells in Graves' hyperthyroidism and ophthalmopathy.

This specimen was peripheral blood mononuclear cells (PBMCs), taken at new diagnosis, from a patient treated with antithyroid drugs. The receptors originated from a woman in her 30s with Graves disease. Each CDR3 is given with its conserved first and last residue. A D gene is named only where the DNA matches it firmly. Not every row has a clone size; where given, it reads once, few, many or a size class.

>NA|TRBV4-2|TRBD2|TRBJ2-5
TGTGCCAGCAGCCAAGACTCTTCTAGCGGGAGGGCCGCGGTGACCCAGTACTTC
CASSQDSSSGRAAVTQYF
>many|TRBV7-2|NA|TRBJ2-2
TGTGCCAGCAGCTTACGTTGGCCGGCAAACACCGGGGAGCTGTTTTTT
CASSLRWPANTGELFF
>few|TRBV10-3|NA|TRBJ2-3
TGTGCCATCAGTGAGTCGACTGCAGAGACGCAGTATTTT
CAISESTAETQYF
>NA|TRBV20-1|NA|TRBJ1-5
TGCAGTGCGGGGCAAGGAGGGTATAGCAATCAGCCCCAGCATTTT
CSAGQGGYSNQPQHF
>NA|TRBV27|NA|TRBJ2-1
TGTGCCAGCAGACGACCGGGGGCCGCCTACAATGAGCAGTTCTTC
CASRRPGAAYNEQFF
>NA|TRBV7-2|NA|TRBJ2-1
TGTGCCAGCAGCTTAAGTTCGCATGAGCAGTTCTTC
CASSLSSHEQFF
>many|TRBV5-1|NA|TRBJ2-1
TGCGCCAGCAGCTGGGCCCCGGGAAATGAGCAGTTCTTC
CASSWAPGNEQFF
>many|TRBV11-1|TRBD1|TRBJ2-1
TGTGCCAGCAGCCCAGACAGGGGGCGACGGTTACAGCAGTTCTTC
CASSPDRGRRLQQFF
>few|TRBV20-1|TRBD1|TRBJ1-2
TGCAGTGCTAGGCCGGGACAGGGGATTAACTATGGCTACACCTTC
CSARPGQGINYGYTF
>NA|TRBV29-1|TRBD1|TRBJ1-6
TGCAGCGCGGGGGACAGAGCAGGTTCACCCCTCCACTTT
CSAGDRAGSPLHF
>NA|TRBV7-9|NA|TRBJ2-7
TGTGCCAGCAGCTTACTGGGGGAAAACTCCTACGAGCAGTACTTC
CASSLLGENSYEQYF
>NA|TRBV19|NA|TRBJ1-2
TGTGCCAGTAGTATAGAGGGTTCGGCAGTCCATGGCTACACCTTC
CASSIEGSAVHGYTF
>NA|TRBV3-1|NA|TRBJ1-5
TGTGCCAGCAGCCAAGCCCCAGAAAATCAGCCCCAGCATTTT
CASSQAPENQPQHF
>many|TRBV20-1|TRBD2|TRBJ2-7
TGCAGTGCTCCGGCTGCGGGGGGGGTTTCCGAGCAGTACTTC
CSAPAAGGVSEQYF
>NA|TRBV6-1|TRBD1|TRBJ2-2
TGTGCCAGCAGTCGCGACAGGGTTCGCGGGGAGCTGTTTTTT
CASSRDRVRGELFF
>many|TRBV28|NA|TRBJ1-5
TGTGCCAGCAGGAATGGGGCACAGGGCGGCCATCAGCCCCAGCATTTT
CASRNGAQGGHQPQHF
>NA|TRBV19|NA|TRBJ2-2
TGTGCCAGTCGAGGACGTAGGGAGAACACCGGGGAGCTGTTTTTT
CASRGRRENTGELFF
>many|TRBV7-3|NA|TRBJ1-1
TGTGCCAGCAGCTTGGGACAAAAAAACACTGAAGCTTTCTTT
CASSLGQKNTEAFF
>NA|TRBV19|TRBD2|TRBJ2-1
TGTGCCCCCTTACACGGACTAGCGGACTACAATGAGCAGTTCTTC
CAPLHGLADYNEQFF
>NA|TRBV12-3/TRBV12-4|NA|TRBJ2-5
TGTGCCAGCAGTTTCGGGTTATGGGGAGAGACCCAGTACTTC
CASSFGLWGETQYF
>many|TRBV27|TRBD1|TRBJ1-1
TGTGCCAGCGGTAAGACAGGGGGCTACACTGAAGCTTTCTTT
CASGKTGGYTEAFF
>many|TRBV2|TRBD1|TRBJ2-7
TGTGCCAGCAGTGGACTCAGGGACAGGGGCTACGAGCAGTACTTC
CASSGLRDRGYEQYF
>many|TRBV7-9|NA|TRBJ2-1
TGTGCCAGCAGCTTAGATTTCGAGCAGTTCTTC
CASSLDFEQFF
>few|TRBV24-1|NA|TRBJ2-1
TGTGCCACCAGTGAACCCAGGAGATCCTACAATGAGCAGTTCTTC
CATSEPRRSYNEQFF
>many|TRBV27|TRBD1|TRBJ1-1
TGTGCCAGCAGTTTATCGGGGACAGGGGCCACTGAAGCTTTCTTT
CASSLSGTGATEAFF
>many|TRBV6-2/TRBV6-3|NA|TRBJ1-1
TGTGCCAGCAGTCAAAGGCAGGTACGGAAGAACACTGAAGCTTTCTTT
CASSQRQVRKNTEAFF
>NA|TRBV12-3/TRBV12-4|TRBD1|TRBJ2-3
TGTGCCAGCAGTTTTGGGGACAGGGTGGACACAGATACGCAGTATTTT
CASSFGDRVDTDTQYF
>few|TRBV3-1|NA|TRBJ2-1
TGTGCCAGCAGCCAAGAGCTCGAGTACTCTTACAATGAGCAGTTCTTC
CASSQELEYSYNEQFF
>NA|TRBV14|NA|TRBJ1-3
TGTGCCAGCAGCCGGACCCTTGGAAACACCATATATTTT
CASSRTLGNTIYF
>many|TRBV7-9|TRBD2|TRBJ2-7
TGTGCCAGCAGCTTAGGACTAGCGGAATTCTACGAGCAGTACTTC
CASSLGLAEFYEQYF
>NA|TRBV7-2|TRBD1|TRBJ1-3
TGTGCCAGCAGCCCGGGACAGGTTAACTCTGGAAACACCATATATTTT
CASSPGQVNSGNTIYF
>many|TRBV19|TRBD1|TRBJ1-5
TGTGCCAGTAGTATTGCAGGGGGACAGCCCCAGCATTTT
CASSIAGGQPQHF
>NA|TRBV29-1|TRBD1|TRBJ2-7
TGCAGCGTTGCTAACCGACAGGGAGACTGGGGCTACGAGCAGTACTTC
CSVANRQGDWGYEQYF
>many|TRBV2|NA|TRBJ1-1
TGTGCCAGCAGTGCGCTAATAGGGAACACTGAAGCTTTCTTT
CASSALIGNTEAFF
>few|TRBV5-1|NA|TRBJ2-5
TGCGCCAGCAGCTTGGGATCGGCTTCGGGCCAAGAGACCCAGTACTTC
CASSLGSASGQETQYF
>many|TRBV11-2|NA|TRBJ2-5
TGTGCCAGCAGCCCAGATGCGGCCTTAGCTCTCCAAGAGACCCAGTACTTC
CASSPDAALALQETQYF
>NA|TRBV20-1|TRBD2|TRBJ2-7
TGCAGTGCTATGTTCTCGACTAGCGGGAGAATCTACGAGCAGTACTTC
CSAMFSTSGRIYEQYF
>many|TRBV27|TRBD2|TRBJ2-5
TGTGCCAGCAGTTTAGGAGCGGGAGGGGGAGAGACCCAGTACTTC
CASSLGAGGGETQYF
>few|TRBV18|TRBD1|TRBJ1-5
TGTGCCAGCTCACCGACAGGGAGACAGCCCCAGCATTTT
CASSPTGRQPQHF
>many|TRBV28|TRBD1|TRBJ2-7
TGTGCCAGCAGTTCGGGGACAGGTTTTCGCGAGCAGTACTTC
CASSSGTGFREQYF
>NA|TRBV20-1|TRBD2|TRBJ2-7
TGCAGTGCACCGCTAGCGGGAACCTCCTACGAGCAGTACTTC
CSAPLAGTSYEQYF
>NA|TRBV11-3|NA|TRBJ2-1
TGTGCCAGCAGCTCCCGGAGGGCGTCTGGTGAGCAGTTCTTC
CASSSRRASGEQFF
>many|TRBV27|NA|TRBJ2-7
TGTGCCAGCAGTATCTACGAGGGGTACGAGCAGTACTTC
CASSIYEGYEQYF
>NA|TRBV6-2/TRBV6-3|NA|TRBJ1-4
TGTGCCAGCAGTCCAGCTGTGGGGGGTAGTGAAAAACTGTTTTTT
CASSPAVGGSEKLFF
>NA|TRBV5-1|TRBD2|TRBJ2-3
TGCGCCAGCAGCGTTACCCTAGCGGGTGATGGCACAGATACGCAGTATTTT
CASSVTLAGDGTDTQYF
>few|TRBV18|NA|TRBJ1-3
TGTGCCAGCTCACTATCCCGGGTGGGTACGTTTGGAAACACCATATATTTT
CASSLSRVGTFGNTIYF
>NA|TRBV5-5|NA|TRBJ1-2
TGTGCCAGCACCAGAACGGCAGGGCAGGGCTATGGCTACACCTTC
CASTRTAGQGYGYTF
>NA|TRBV6-2/TRBV6-3|NA|TRBJ1-1
TGTGCCAGCAGTTCCTGGAGAGCCATGAACACTGAAGCTTTCTTT
CASSSWRAMNTEAFF
>many|TRBV11-3|NA|TRBJ2-1
TGTGCCAGCAGCTTAGCTCCAAGGGGCGCCTCCTACAATGAGCAGTTCTTC
CASSLAPRGASYNEQFF
>NA|TRBV5-5|TRBD1|TRBJ1-2
TGTGCCAGCAGACCGGACAGGGCCCTATATGGCTACACCTTC
CASRPDRALYGYTF
>many|TRBV28|NA|TRBJ2-2
TGTGCCAGCCGAACAGGGTCGAACACCGGGGAGCTGTTTTTT
CASRTGSNTGELFF
>few|TRBV14|NA|TRBJ2-3
TGTGCCAGCAGCCAAGCGCCTATTAGCACAGATACGCAGTATTTT
CASSQAPISTDTQYF
>NA|TRBV7-3|TRBD1|TRBJ1-5
TGTGCCAGCCGGGGACAGGGGGCTAATTTGTTGGGCAATCAGCCCCAGCATTTT
CASRGQGANLLGNQPQHF
>NA|TRBV20-1|TRBD2|TRBJ2-3
TGCAGTGCTAGCTTAGCGGGTAGCCTCACAGATACGCAGTATTTT
CSASLAGSLTDTQYF
>few|TRBV5-1|NA|TRBJ2-3
TGCGCCAGCAGCATCCCTAGCACTAGCACAGATACGCAGTATTTT
CASSIPSTSTDTQYF
>many|TRBV28|NA|TRBJ2-7
TGTGCCAGCGAGCTAACTGGGGCGGGCGAGCAGTACTTC
CASELTGAGEQYF
>many|TRBV2|TRBD2|TRBJ2-1
TGTGCCAGCAAGGAGCGGGAGGGCCAAAATGAGCAGTTCTTC
CASKEREGQNEQFF
>many|TRBV27|NA|TRBJ1-5
TGTGCCAGCAGTCTTTCGGGGAACCCCAATCAGCCCCAGCATTTT
CASSLSGNPNQPQHF